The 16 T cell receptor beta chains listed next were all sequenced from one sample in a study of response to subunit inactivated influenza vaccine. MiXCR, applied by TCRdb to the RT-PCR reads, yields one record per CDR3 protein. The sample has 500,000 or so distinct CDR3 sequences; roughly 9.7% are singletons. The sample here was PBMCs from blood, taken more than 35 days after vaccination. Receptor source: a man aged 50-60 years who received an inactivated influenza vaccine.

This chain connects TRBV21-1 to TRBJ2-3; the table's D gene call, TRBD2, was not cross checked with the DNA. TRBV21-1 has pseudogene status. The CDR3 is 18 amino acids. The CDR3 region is CASSKDCLSGSSTDTQYF. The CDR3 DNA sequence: TGTGCCAGCAGCAAAGATTGTCTTAGCGGATCTAGCACAGATACGCAGTATTTT.

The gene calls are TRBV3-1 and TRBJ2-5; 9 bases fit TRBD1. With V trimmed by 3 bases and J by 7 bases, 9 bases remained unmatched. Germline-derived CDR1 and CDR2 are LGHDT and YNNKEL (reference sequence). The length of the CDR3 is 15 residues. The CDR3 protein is CASSQGIPGQGTQYF. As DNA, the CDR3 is TGTGCCAGCAGCCAGGGTATCCCGGGACAGGGGACCCAGTACTTC.

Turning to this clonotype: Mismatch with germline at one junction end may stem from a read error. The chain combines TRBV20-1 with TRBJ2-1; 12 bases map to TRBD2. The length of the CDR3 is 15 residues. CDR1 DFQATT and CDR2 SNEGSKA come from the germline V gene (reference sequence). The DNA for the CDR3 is TGCTGTGCTAGTAGGACTAGCGGGACCCCCGGTGAGCAGTTCTTC. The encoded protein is CCASRTSGTPGEQFF.

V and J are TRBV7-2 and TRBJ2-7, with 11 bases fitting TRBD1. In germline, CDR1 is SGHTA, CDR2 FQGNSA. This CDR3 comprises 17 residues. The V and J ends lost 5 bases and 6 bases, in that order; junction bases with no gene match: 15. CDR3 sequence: CASSPHLTGTGGGEQYF. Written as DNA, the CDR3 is TGTGCCAGCAGCCCACACTTGACCGGGACAGGGGGAGGCGAGCAGTACTTC.

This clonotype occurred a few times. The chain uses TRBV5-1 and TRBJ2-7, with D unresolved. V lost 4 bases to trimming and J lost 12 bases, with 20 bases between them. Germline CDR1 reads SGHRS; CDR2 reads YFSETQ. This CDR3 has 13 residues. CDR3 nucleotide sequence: TGCGCCAGCAGCCCTTTCGGGCCCTCGGTGGGGTACTTC. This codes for CASSPFGPSVGYF. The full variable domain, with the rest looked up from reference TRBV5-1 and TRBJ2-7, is KAGVTQTPRYLIKTRGQQVTLSCSPISGHRSVSWYQQTPGQGLQFLFEYFSETQRNKGNFPGRFSGRQFSNSRSEMNVSTLELGDSALYLCASSPFGPSVGYFGPGTRLTVT.

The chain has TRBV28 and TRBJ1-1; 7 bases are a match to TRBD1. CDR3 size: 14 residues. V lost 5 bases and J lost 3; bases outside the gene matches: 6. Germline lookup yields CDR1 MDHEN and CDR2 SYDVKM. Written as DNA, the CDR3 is TGTGCCAGCAGTGAGACAGGGTATCACACTGAAGCTTTCTTT. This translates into CASSETGYHTEAFF.

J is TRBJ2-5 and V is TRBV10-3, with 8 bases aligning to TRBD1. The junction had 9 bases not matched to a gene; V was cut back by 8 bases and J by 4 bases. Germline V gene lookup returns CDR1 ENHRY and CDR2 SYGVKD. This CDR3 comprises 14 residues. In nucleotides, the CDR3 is TGTGCCATCGGGGGACAGGCGCCTGGAGAGACCCAGTACTTC. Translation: CAIGGQAPGETQYF.

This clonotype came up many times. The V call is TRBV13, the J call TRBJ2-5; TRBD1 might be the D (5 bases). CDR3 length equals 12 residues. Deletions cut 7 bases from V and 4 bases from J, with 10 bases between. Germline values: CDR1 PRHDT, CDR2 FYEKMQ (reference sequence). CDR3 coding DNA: TGTGCCAGCAATTACCAGGGAGAGACCCAGTACTTC. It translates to CASNYQGETQYF.

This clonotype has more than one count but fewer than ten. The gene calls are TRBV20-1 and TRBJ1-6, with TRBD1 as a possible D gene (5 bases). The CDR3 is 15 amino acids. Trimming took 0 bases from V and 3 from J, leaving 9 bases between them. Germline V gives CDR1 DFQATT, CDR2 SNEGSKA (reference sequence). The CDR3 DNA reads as TGCAGTGCTAGAGATTGGCAGGGCTATAATTCACCCCTCCACTTT. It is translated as CSARDWQGYNSPLHF.

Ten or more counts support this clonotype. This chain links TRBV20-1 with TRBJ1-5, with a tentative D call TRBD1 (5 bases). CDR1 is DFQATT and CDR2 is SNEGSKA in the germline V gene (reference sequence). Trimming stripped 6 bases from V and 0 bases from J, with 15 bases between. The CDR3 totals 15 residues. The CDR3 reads CSAVSRQYSNQPQHF. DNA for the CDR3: TGCAGTGCGGTGAGCCGACAGTATAGCAATCAGCCCCAGCATTTT.

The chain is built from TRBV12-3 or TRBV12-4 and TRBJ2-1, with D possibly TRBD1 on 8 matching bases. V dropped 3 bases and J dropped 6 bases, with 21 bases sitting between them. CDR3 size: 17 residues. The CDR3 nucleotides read TGTGCCAGCAGTTTCTGGGGGGGGACAGGATCATTCAATGAGCAGTTCTTC. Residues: CASSFWGGTGSFNEQFF.

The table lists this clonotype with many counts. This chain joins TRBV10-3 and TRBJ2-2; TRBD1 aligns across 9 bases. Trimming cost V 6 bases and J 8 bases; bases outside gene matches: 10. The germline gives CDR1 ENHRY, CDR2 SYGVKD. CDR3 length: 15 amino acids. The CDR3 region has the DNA TGTGCCATCAGCACCGGGACAGGGACTTTAGGGGAGCTGTTTTTT. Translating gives CAISTGTGTLGELFF.

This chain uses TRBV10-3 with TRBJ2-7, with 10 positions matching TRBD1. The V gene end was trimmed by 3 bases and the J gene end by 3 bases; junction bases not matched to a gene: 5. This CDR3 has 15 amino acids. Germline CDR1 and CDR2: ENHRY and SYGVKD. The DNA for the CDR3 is TGTGCCATCAGTGACCCGGGACAGGGGAACTACGAGCAGTACTTC. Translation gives CAISDPGQGNYEQYF.

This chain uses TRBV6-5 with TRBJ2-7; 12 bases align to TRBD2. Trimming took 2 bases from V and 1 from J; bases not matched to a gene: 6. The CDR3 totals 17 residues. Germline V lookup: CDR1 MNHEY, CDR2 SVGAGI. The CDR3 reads CASSYTTSGGGSYEQYF. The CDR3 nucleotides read TGTGCCAGCAGTTACACGACTAGCGGGGGAGGGTCCTACGAGCAGTACTTC.

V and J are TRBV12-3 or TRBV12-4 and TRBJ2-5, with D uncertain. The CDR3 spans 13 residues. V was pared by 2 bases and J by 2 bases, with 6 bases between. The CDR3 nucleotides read TGTGCCAGCAGTTTAAAACTTCAAGAGACCCAGTACTTC. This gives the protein CASSLKLQETQYF.

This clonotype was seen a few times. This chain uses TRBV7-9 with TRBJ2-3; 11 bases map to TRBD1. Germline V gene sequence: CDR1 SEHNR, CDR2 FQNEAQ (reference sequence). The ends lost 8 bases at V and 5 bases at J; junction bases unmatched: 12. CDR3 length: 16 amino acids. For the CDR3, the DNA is TGTGCCAGCCTCTGGGGGCCCGGGACAGGGGGAGATACGCAGTATTTT. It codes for CASLWGPGTGGDTQYF.